These 10 T cell receptor beta chains came from one sample sequenced in a study of OX40 agonist ivuxolimab in advanced cancers. TCRdb's copy holds only in-frame clones and misses some; the assay was immunoSEQ multiplex PCR. In the table there are more than 80,000 clones, about 89% of which are singletons. The source material was CD4+ or CD8+ T cells sorted from blood, sampled in a trial of the OX40 agonist ivuxolimab. These receptors were collected from an adult with an advanced solid tumor such as melanoma, head and neck, liver or kidney cancer.

This clone was counted only a few times. This chain uses TRBV7-9 with TRBJ1-2, with D uncertain. The CDR3 is 13 residues long. The V gene lost 4 bases and the J gene lost 5 bases, with 11 bases spanning the gap. Germline V gives CDR1 SEHNR, CDR2 FQNEAQ (reference sequence). The CDR3 reads CASSWGALYGYTF. CDR3 DNA: TGTGCCAGCAGCTGGGGTGCTCTGTATGGCTACACCTTC. Full variable domain (outside the CDR3, taken from reference TRBV7-9 and TRBJ1-2): DTGVSQNPRHKITKRGQNVTFRCDPISEHNRLYWYRQTLGQGPEFLTYFQNEAQLEKSRLLSDRFSAERPKGSFSTLEIQRTEQGDSAMYLCASSWGALYGYTFGSGTRLTVV.

The chain joins TRBV7-9 to TRBJ2-7; D not certain. The CDR3 contains 13 residues. Trimming cost V 2 bases and J 2 bases, with 7 bases left between them. Germline V gives CDR1 SEHNR, CDR2 FQNEAQ (reference sequence). The CDR3 protein is CASSLKGTYEQYF. The CDR3 DNA follows: TGTGCCAGCAGCTTAAAGGGAACCTACGAGCAGTACTTC. Drawing the rest from reference TRBV7-9 and TRBJ2-7, the complete variable domain is DTGVSQNPRHKITKRGQNVTFRCDPISEHNRLYWYRQTLGQGPEFLTYFQNEAQLEKSRLLSDRFSAERPKGSFSTLEIQRTEQGDSAMYLCASSLKGTYEQYFGPGTRLTVT.

This clone appeared a few times. The V call is TRBV30, the J call TRBJ1-2, with D perhaps matching TRBD1 (5 bases). V lost 3 bases to trimming and J lost 6 bases, with 14 bases between them. The CDR3 contains 13 residues. Germline V lookup: CDR1 GTSNPN, CDR2 SVGIG (reference sequence). CDR3 loop: CAWSQRTFHGYTF. The CDR3 DNA reads as TGTGCCTGGAGCCAACGGACATTCCATGGCTACACCTTC. The whole variable domain, filled in from reference TRBV30 and TRBJ1-2, reads SQTIHQWPATLVQPVGSPLSLECTVEGTSNPNLYWYRQAAGRGLQLLFYSVGIGQISSEVPQNLSASRPQDRQFILSSKKLLLSDSGFYLCAWSQRTFHGYTFGSGTRLTVV.

This clone was observed once. For the CDR3, the DNA is TGCGCCAGCAGTGAGTCGATAGGGGTTAACACTGAAGCTTTCTTT. Translation: CASSESIGVNTEAFF. This chain connects TRBV10-2 to TRBJ1-1; tentatively, D is TRBD1 (5 bases). The V gene's germline CDR1 is WSHSY and CDR2 SAAADI. The CDR3 sequence is 15 residues long. V was trimmed by 0 bases and J by 2 bases, leaving 10 bases between them.

This chain links TRBV28 with TRBJ1-3; 9 nucleotides line up with TRBD1. The CDR3 is made up of 16 amino acids. In germline, CDR1 is MDHEN, CDR2 SYDVKM. Losses at the gene ends were 6 bases for V and 2 bases for J; bases not matched to a gene: 8. CDR3 bases: TGTGCCAGCAGAAAAAGGACAGGGGTTACTGGAAACACCATATATTTT. It yields the protein CASRKRTGVTGNTIYF. The whole variable domain, remainder taken from reference TRBV28 and TRBJ1-3, is DVKVTQSSRYLVKRTGEKVFLECVQDMDHENMFWYRQDPGLGLRLIYFSYDVKMKEKGDIPEGYSVSREKKERFSLILESASTNQTSMYLCASRKRTGVTGNTIYFGEGSWLTVV.

The V call is TRBV10-2, the J call TRBJ2-4; 8 positions match TRBD2. The CDR3 covers 13 residues. CDR1 is WSHSY, CDR2 SAAADI, per germline. Trimming at V came to 6 bases and at J to 9 bases, leaving 7 bases not matched to a gene. The CDR3 DNA reads as TGCGCCAGCAGGAAACCTAGCGGGTTCATTCAGTACTTC. Translated, it gives CASRKPSGFIQYF.

The chain has TRBV10-3 and TRBJ2-7; possible D gene TRBD2, 6 bases. The ends were cut back, 6 bases at V and 0 bases at J, with 9 bases in the middle. The CDR3 contains 13 residues. Germline V gene sequence: CDR1 ENHRY, CDR2 SYGVKD. The CDR3 spells CAIRDGSSYEQYF. CDR3 DNA: TGTGCCATCAGGGACGGGAGCTCCTACGAGCAGTACTTC.

The chain links TRBV19 to TRBJ1-1; 8 bases line up with TRBD1. Germline lookup yields CDR1 LNHDA and CDR2 SQIVND (reference sequence). Trimming removed 7 bases from V and 5 bases from J; junction bases left unmatched: 12. This CDR3 spans 15 amino acids. Here the CDR3 DNA reads TGTGCCAGTACTAACCTAATTGGACAGGGTACTGAAGCTTTCTTT. It codes for CASTNLIGQGTEAFF.

The chain employs TRBV29-1 and TRBJ2-7, with TRBD2 matching 13 bases. Trimming cost V 6 bases and J 1 base; bases outside gene matches: 9. Germline V gene lookup returns CDR1 SQVTM and CDR2 ANQGSEA. The CDR3 consists of 16 residues. CDR3 in DNA: TGCAGCGTGAACGGACTAGCGGGAGTTCGGTCCTACGAGCAGTACTTC. As protein: CSVNGLAGVRSYEQYF.

Here the CDR3 DNA reads TGCGCCAGCAGCTTGGACCTGGCAGGGCCTGGAAACACCATATATTTT. Encoded protein: CASSLDLAGPGNTIYF. The V call is TRBV5-1, the J call TRBJ1-3; D is perhaps TRBD1 (5 bases). The germline V gene has CDR1 SGHRS and CDR2 YFSETQ. This CDR3 has 16 residues. Trimming stripped 0 bases from V and 2 bases from J, with 12 bases between. Drawing the rest from reference TRBV5-1 and TRBJ1-3, the complete variable domain is KAGVTQTPRYLIKTRGQQVTLSCSPISGHRSVSWYQQTPGQGLQFLFEYFSETQRNKGNFPGRFSGRQFSNSRSEMNVSTLELGDSALYLCASSLDLAGPGNTIYFGEGSWLTVV.